This record covers a single T cell receptor (beta chain). This sample stems from a study of blood T cells in healthy people across ages. It was with a sample-barcoded 5' primer and a J-beta primer mix that a second PCR of roughly 7 to 12 cycles was run. TCRdb redid the calling of the 5' RACE reads with MiXCR, one entry per CDR3 protein. The data contain a few hundred thousand distinct CDR3 sequences, 27% of them singletons. This CDR3 has 15 amino acids. CDR1 and CDR2 (germline): MNHNY, SVGAGI (reference sequence). V shed 2 bases and J shed 3 bases, with 11 bases lying between them. This sample also appeared in a second study, on T cells of mothers and their children. That paper adds: According to the study, all extracted RNA entered cDNA synthesis at roughly 1.5 ug per 15 ul. Whether pairs are related or unrelated, thymic selection shapes their TCR recombination output in much the same way.

J is TRBJ1-3 and V is TRBV6-6; D gene ambiguous. The TCR sequence derives from a boy aged 2-15 years in good health. Sequenced input: blood. The CDR3 sequence is CASSYSLSGGNTIYF. The CDR3, as DNA: TGTGCCAGCAGTTACAGTCTGTCCGGTGGAAACACCATATATTTT.